This TCR beta chain derives from a study of TIL therapy for anti-PD-1-resistant metastatic lung cancer. Study context: Most patients had lung adenocarcinoma; a handful of tumors were EGFR-mutant, two ALK-rearranged; half smoked currently or formerly.

J lost 9 bases, V lost 7 bases, and 9 bases had no gene match. The CDR3 covers 14 residues. CDR1 and CDR2 (germline): MNHNS, SASEGT. The time point denotes: pre-treatment sample, taken before nivolumab and TIL therapy. The tumor samples were excised metastases, mostly pleural nodules or supraclavicular lymph nodes. The libraries were made with immunoSEQ v3. This table comes from immunoSEQ multiplex PCR, and its TCRdb copy is limited to in-frame clones, with some not included. The sample has fewer than 15,000 clones; roughly two thirds are singletons. The rearrangement uses TRBV6-1 and TRBJ2-1, with 10 bases fitting TRBD2. The input for sequencing was tumor tissue, taken at baseline. The sequence was obtained from a woman between 30 and 85 years old with non-small cell lung cancer. CDR3 in DNA: TGTGCCAGCAATTCCGGGACTAGCGCGGCTGAGCAGTTCTTC. Its protein is CASNSGTSAAEQFF.